This entry concerns a single T cell receptor beta chain. Its antigen is unknown. Trimming took 5 bases from V and 5 from J; bases not matched to a gene: 6. The CDR3 extends over 15 amino acids. Germline V gene data show CDR1 as SGHTA and CDR2 as FQGTGA. The data originate from a study of PD-1 blockade in classical Hodgkin lymphoma. Overall study findings and caveats: Newly diagnosed patients were reported to start with lower TCR diversity than healthy donors. Whatever underlies the repertoire differences (possibly disease activity or prior therapy) remains undefined.

Time point meaning: newly diagnosed, previously untreated cHL patient sample. A comparison was provided by newly diagnosed, untreated classical Hodgkin lymphoma PBMCs. TCRdb's copy holds only in-frame clones and misses some; the assay was immunoSEQ multiplex PCR. The sample includes 25,000 to 35,000 clones, 94% seen only once; the top ten take 2% to 2.5%. What was sequenced was peripheral blood mononuclear cells (PBMCs). The origin of this receptor is a human donor with classical Hodgkin lymphoma. The chain is built from TRBV7-3 and TRBJ2-7, with TRBD2 identical over 13 bases. This CDR3 reads CASSPGLAGLDEQYF. The DNA of the CDR3 is TGTGCCAGCAGCCCGGGACTAGCGGGGTTAGACGAGCAGTACTTC.